These T cell receptor beta chains were read from a single sample in a study of early T cells in non-severe SARS-CoV-2 infection. One entry per CDR3 protein, called by TCRdb with MiXCR from the 5' RACE reads. The top ten clones hold approximately 10% of a sample with 25,000 to 35,000 distinct CDR3 sequences, less than 4.5% of them seen once. Source material: whole blood. Receptor source: an adult who was a healthcare worker with PCR-confirmed SARS-CoV-2 infection or an uninfected control (not recorded which). CDR3s include the opening cysteine and the closing phenylalanine or tryptophan. A D gene is named only where the DNA matches it firmly. Clone size is given for some rows only: seen once, a few or many times, or a class if the clone is expanded.

d_gene: -; v_gene: TRBV28; j_gene: TRBJ2-1; abundance: -; CDR3nt: TGTGCCAGCAGTTCTTCAGGCCCTCCGGGATTCTTC; CDR3aa: CASSSSGPPGFF
d_gene: -; v_gene: TRBV5-4; j_gene: TRBJ1-2; abundance: many; CDR3nt: TGTGCCAGCAGGTATTTTGGACAGACAGTTAACTATGGCTACACCTTC; CDR3aa: CASRYFGQTVNYGYTF
d_gene: -; v_gene: TRBV9; j_gene: TRBJ1-1; abundance: many; CDR3nt: TGTGCCAGCAGCCCCTCCGGGGAGAACCGACCCACTGAAGCTTTCTTT; CDR3aa: CASSPSGENRPTEAFF
d_gene: TRBD1; v_gene: TRBV2; j_gene: TRBJ2-7; abundance: few; CDR3nt: TGTGCCGGGACGACCGGGACAGGGCGGTACGAGCAGTACTTC; CDR3aa: CAGTTGTGRYEQYF
d_gene: -; v_gene: TRBV29-1; j_gene: TRBJ2-7; abundance: -; CDR3nt: TGCAGCGTGGGGGGACAGAACTCCTACGAGCAGTACTTC; CDR3aa: CSVGGQNSYEQYF
d_gene: -; v_gene: TRBV25-1; j_gene: TRBJ1-6; abundance: few; CDR3nt: TGTGCCAGCAGTGAATCCGGATATAATTCACCCCTCCACTTT; CDR3aa: CASSESGYNSPLHF
d_gene: -; v_gene: TRBV11-2; j_gene: TRBJ2-3; abundance: many; CDR3nt: TGTGCCAGCAGCTTAGAGGTAGCAGATACGCAGTATTTT; CDR3aa: CASSLEVADTQYF
d_gene: TRBD1; v_gene: TRBV7-2; j_gene: TRBJ1-1; abundance: many; CDR3nt: TGTGCCAGCAGCTCGGACAGGGTGGTGCGCACTGAAGCTTTCTTT; CDR3aa: CASSSDRVVRTEAFF
d_gene: -; v_gene: TRBV20-1; j_gene: TRBJ2-7; abundance: many; CDR3nt: TGCAGTGCTAGAGTCGGGGGTAACCCCCCTCCCGAGCAGTACTTC; CDR3aa: CSARVGGNPPPEQYF
d_gene: -; v_gene: TRBV6-2/TRBV6-3; j_gene: TRBJ2-5; abundance: many; CDR3nt: TGTGCCAGCAGCCATCCCGTGGGCCAGACCCAGTACTTC; CDR3aa: CASSHPVGQTQYF
d_gene: TRBD1; v_gene: TRBV5-4; j_gene: TRBJ1-2; abundance: -; CDR3nt: TGTGCCAGCAGCTACGGACAGGGCGCCTCCCCAATAGGCTACACCTTC; CDR3aa: CASSYGQGASPIGYTF
d_gene: -; v_gene: TRBV18; j_gene: TRBJ2-2; abundance: many; CDR3nt: TGTGCCAGCTCACCACCGAGAGGAAGAGACACCGGGGAGCTGTTTTTT; CDR3aa: CASSPPRGRDTGELFF
d_gene: TRBD1; v_gene: TRBV10-3; j_gene: TRBJ1-6; abundance: -; CDR3nt: TGTGCCATCAACAGGGGGGGCTTAAGAGAATCACCCCTCCACTTT; CDR3aa: CAINRGGLRESPLHF
d_gene: TRBD2; v_gene: TRBV20-1; j_gene: TRBJ2-5; abundance: many; CDR3nt: TGCAGTGCTAGAGTGCGGGAGGGCTCCCAAGAGACCCAGTACTTC; CDR3aa: CSARVREGSQETQYF
d_gene: -; v_gene: TRBV2; j_gene: TRBJ1-1; abundance: -; CDR3nt: TGTGCCATATCTCAGGGACTGTGGACGGTGAACACTGAAGCTTTCTTT; CDR3aa: CAISQGLWTVNTEAFF
d_gene: -; v_gene: TRBV29-1; j_gene: TRBJ2-1; abundance: many; CDR3nt: TGCAGCGTTGAGTTTGTAGGGCCCAAGCGCCACTCCTACAATGAGCAGTTCTTC; CDR3aa: CSVEFVGPKRHSYNEQFF
d_gene: TRBD2; v_gene: TRBV20-1; j_gene: TRBJ2-1; abundance: many; CDR3nt: TGCAGTGCTCCCCGTGGGGCAAGCGGGAGCTCCTACAATGAGCAGTTCTTC; CDR3aa: CSAPRGASGSSYNEQFF
d_gene: -; v_gene: TRBV19; j_gene: TRBJ1-5; abundance: many; CDR3nt: TGTGCCAGTAGTAGGGTGTCGGGGGATCAGCCCCAGCATTTT; CDR3aa: CASSRVSGDQPQHF
d_gene: TRBD2; v_gene: TRBV7-8; j_gene: TRBJ2-1; abundance: many; CDR3nt: TGTGCCAGCAGCTCAAGGACTAGCGGGAGGCCGGGAAATGAGCAGTTCTTC; CDR3aa: CASSSRTSGRPGNEQFF
d_gene: -; v_gene: TRBV6-4; j_gene: TRBJ2-2; abundance: many; CDR3nt: TGTGCCAGCAGTGACTCGAGCGCCGGGGAGCTGTTTTTT; CDR3aa: CASSDSSAGELFF
d_gene: -; v_gene: TRBV27; j_gene: TRBJ2-2; abundance: many; CDR3nt: TGTGCCAGCAGTTTCATTGTACAGTCCACCGGGGAGCTGTTTTTT; CDR3aa: CASSFIVQSTGELFF
d_gene: -; v_gene: TRBV11-1; j_gene: TRBJ2-1; abundance: many; CDR3nt: TGTGCCAGCAGCTTAGCGAATGAGCAGTTCTTC; CDR3aa: CASSLANEQFF
d_gene: TRBD2; v_gene: TRBV7-2; j_gene: TRBJ2-1; abundance: many; CDR3nt: TGTGCCAGCAGCTCCGGACTAGCGGGAGACAATGAGCAGTTCTTC; CDR3aa: CASSSGLAGDNEQFF
d_gene: TRBD2; v_gene: TRBV4-1; j_gene: TRBJ2-1; abundance: -; CDR3nt: TGCGCCAGCAGCCAAGTCACGGGAGGGCCGTCTGGTGAGCAGTTCTTC; CDR3aa: CASSQVTGGPSGEQFF
d_gene: -; v_gene: TRBV6-5; j_gene: TRBJ2-5; abundance: many; CDR3nt: TGTGCCAGCAGTTACTCGGGGTCTAAAGAGACCCAGTACTTC; CDR3aa: CASSYSGSKETQYF
d_gene: -; v_gene: TRBV6-2/TRBV6-3; j_gene: TRBJ1-5; abundance: -; CDR3nt: TGTGCCAGCAGTTACTCGGTGAGGGGCCGAAGCAATCAGCCCCAGCATTTT; CDR3aa: CASSYSVRGRSNQPQHF
d_gene: -; v_gene: TRBV7-3; j_gene: TRBJ2-1; abundance: medium-sized; CDR3nt: TGTGCCAGCAGCTTAATGGGGGCAGGGGAGGACAATGAGCAGTTCTTC; CDR3aa: CASSLMGAGEDNEQFF
d_gene: TRBD2; v_gene: TRBV5-1; j_gene: TRBJ2-1; abundance: many; CDR3nt: TGCGCCAGCAGCTTGGGAGTAGCGGGATATAATGAGCAGTTCTTC; CDR3aa: CASSLGVAGYNEQFF
d_gene: TRBD2; v_gene: TRBV9; j_gene: TRBJ2-3; abundance: many; CDR3nt: TGTGCCAGCAGCGTTAGCGGGACAATCACAGATACGCAGTATTTT; CDR3aa: CASSVSGTITDTQYF
d_gene: -; v_gene: TRBV9; j_gene: TRBJ2-5; abundance: many; CDR3nt: TGTGCCAGCAGCGGCAGGGCGTACCAAGAGACCCAGTACTTC; CDR3aa: CASSGRAYQETQYF
d_gene: TRBD2; v_gene: TRBV25-1; j_gene: TRBJ2-3; abundance: many; CDR3nt: TGTGCCAGCAGCATGAGCGGGATAGGTACAGATACGCAGTATTTT; CDR3aa: CASSMSGIGTDTQYF
d_gene: TRBD1; v_gene: TRBV20-1; j_gene: TRBJ2-5; abundance: many; CDR3nt: TGCAGTGCTAGTAAACCGGGACAGGGGCCAGAGACCCAGTACTTC; CDR3aa: CSASKPGQGPETQYF
d_gene: TRBD1; v_gene: TRBV6-2/TRBV6-3; j_gene: TRBJ1-5; abundance: many; CDR3nt: TGTGCCAGCAGTTACCCGGACAGGCTCCATCAGCCCCAGCATTTT; CDR3aa: CASSYPDRLHQPQHF
d_gene: TRBD1; v_gene: TRBV24-1; j_gene: TRBJ1-5; abundance: -; CDR3nt: TGTGCCACCAGTGACCACCGACAGGGAAGCAATCAGGCCCAGCATTTT; CDR3aa: CATSDHRQGSNQAQHF
d_gene: -; v_gene: TRBV4-3; j_gene: TRBJ2-1; abundance: many; CDR3nt: TGCGCCAGCAGCCAAGGGGCCCCACATGTCAATGAGCAGTTCTTC; CDR3aa: CASSQGAPHVNEQFF
d_gene: -; v_gene: TRBV6-4; j_gene: TRBJ2-1; abundance: many; CDR3nt: TGTGCCAGCATCGCAGGGGGGTCGTACAATGAGCAGTTCTTC; CDR3aa: CASIAGGSYNEQFF
d_gene: -; v_gene: TRBV27; j_gene: TRBJ1-1; abundance: many; CDR3nt: TGTGCCAGCAGTCCCCCGCCTTTTACTGAAGCTTTCTTT; CDR3aa: CASSPPPFTEAFF
d_gene: -; v_gene: TRBV5-5; j_gene: TRBJ1-1; abundance: many; CDR3nt: TGTGCCAGCAGCTTGTCTTCTTACATCTCTGAAGCTTTCTTT; CDR3aa: CASSLSSYISEAFF
d_gene: -; v_gene: TRBV7-9; j_gene: TRBJ1-6; abundance: -; CDR3nt: TGTGCCAGCAGCCGCCAAGGAACAGGGACGTTTAGTATGCATAATTCACCCCTCCACTTT; CDR3aa: CASSRQGTGTFSMHNSPLHF
d_gene: -; v_gene: TRBV7-6; j_gene: TRBJ1-1; abundance: many; CDR3nt: TGTGCCAGCAGCTTAGCGCTTATAGGGGGTATGAACACTGAAGCTTTCTTT; CDR3aa: CASSLALIGGMNTEAFF
d_gene: -; v_gene: TRBV25-1; j_gene: TRBJ2-6; abundance: many; CDR3nt: TGTGCCAGCACCGGAAGGGGTCCCCTCTCTGGGGCCAACGTCCTGACTTTC; CDR3aa: CASTGRGPLSGANVLTF
d_gene: -; v_gene: TRBV25-1; j_gene: TRBJ1-2; abundance: many; CDR3nt: TGTGCCAGCAGAGGACCAGGGAGAACTGGCTACACCTTC; CDR3aa: CASRGPGRTGYTF
d_gene: -; v_gene: TRBV20-1; j_gene: TRBJ1-2; abundance: many; CDR3nt: TGCAGTGCTAGTCCACCGGACCACTATGGCTACACCTTC; CDR3aa: CSASPPDHYGYTF
d_gene: TRBD2; v_gene: TRBV18; j_gene: TRBJ2-5; abundance: -; CDR3nt: TGTGCCAGCTCACCACCGGCGGCTAGCGGGAGTGGAAAGACCCAGTACTTC; CDR3aa: CASSPPAASGSGKTQYF
d_gene: -; v_gene: TRBV6-2/TRBV6-3; j_gene: TRBJ2-5; abundance: few; CDR3nt: TGTGCCAGCAGCAACATGGAGACCCAGTACTTC; CDR3aa: CASSNMETQYF
d_gene: TRBD1; v_gene: TRBV7-2; j_gene: TRBJ2-1; abundance: few; CDR3nt: TGTGCCAGCAGCTTAGGAGGGACAGGGGTCTATGAGCAGTTCTTC; CDR3aa: CASSLGGTGVYEQFF
d_gene: -; v_gene: TRBV5-6; j_gene: TRBJ2-5; abundance: many; CDR3nt: TGTGCCAGCAGTACTCAAGAGACCCAGTACTTC; CDR3aa: CASSTQETQYF